A selection of T cell receptor beta chains follows, all from one sample in a study of T-cell memory formation after mild COVID-19. MiXCR, run by TCRdb on the 5' RACE reads, gives a single entry per CDR3 protein. The sample carries about 430,000 distinct CDR3 sequences, over 15% recorded once. The sequenced sample consisted of PBMCs or a T cell subset sorted from them (not recorded which). The receptors shown here come from a man aged 18 to 29 who had mild COVID-19 (a few samples of this study predate the infection). Cell type and time point are not known. The CDR3 runs from the conserved cysteine through the conserved F or W. A D gene is named only where the DNA matches it firmly. Clone sizes are given selectively: once, few, many, or a class where the clone is expanded.

J gene | D gene | clone size | V gene | CDR3 DNA | CDR3 protein
TRBJ1-4 | TRBD1 | NA | TRBV20-1 | TGCAGTGCTCTCGGGACAGGGACGTCACAGAGTGAAAAACTGTTTTTT | CSALGTGTSQSEKLFF
TRBJ1-3 | NA | many | TRBV2 | TGTGCCAGCAGTGAAGGCTCTGGAAACACCATATATTTT | CASSEGSGNTIYF
TRBJ1-2 | TRBD1 | few | TRBV6-5 | TGTGCCAGCAGTATTTCCGAGGGACAGGAGGACTATGGCTACACCTTC | CASSISEGQEDYGYTF
TRBJ2-5 | NA | many | TRBV10-2 | TGCGCCAGCGGGGCAGGTCAAGAGACCCAGTACTTC | CASGAGQETQYF
TRBJ1-2 | TRBD1 | few | TRBV7-2 | TGTGCCAGCAGCCATCAGGGGGCGCCGGGCACCTTC | CASSHQGAPGTF
TRBJ1-5 | TRBD1 | few | TRBV7-2 | TGTGCCAGCAGACAGGGGGTATATCAGCCCCAGCATTTT | CASRQGVYQPQHF
TRBJ1-6 | NA | NA | TRBV5-1 | TGCGCCAGCAGCCCAGGTGTTACGGGTTCACCCCTCCACTTT | CASSPGVTGSPLHF
TRBJ1-6 | TRBD1 | NA | TRBV7-9 | TGTGCCAGCAGTGACTCGGGGACAGGGACCTCACCCCTCCACTTT | CASSDSGTGTSPLHF
TRBJ1-1 | NA | many | TRBV5-1 | TGTGCCAGCAGCTTAACACCGAACACTGAAGCTTTCTTT | CASSLTPNTEAFF
TRBJ1-6 | NA | few | TRBV7-2 | TGTGCCAGCAGGCATCCGCAGGGTTCTGGTTCACCCCTCCACTTT | CASRHPQGSGSPLHF
TRBJ2-3 | NA | once | TRBV2 | TGTGCCAGCAGGATGCGGGTCTGGAATACGCAGTATTTT | CASRMRVWNTQYF
TRBJ1-2 | NA | many | TRBV14 | TGTGCCAGCAGCCAGGGAGCTAACTATGGCTACACCTTC | CASSQGANYGYTF
TRBJ2-1 | NA | NA | TRBV18 | TGTGCCAGCTCACTACAGCCCGGCCCCTACAATGAGCAGTTCTTC | CASSLQPGPYNEQFF
TRBJ2-5 | TRBD2 | NA | TRBV7-2 | TGTGCCAGCAGCTTAGCGCGGTTCTCTAGCGGGGAAGAGACCCAGTACTTC | CASSLARFSSGEETQYF
TRBJ1-1 | NA | NA | TRBV6-5 | TGTGCCAGCAGTTCGCCAGGGGCCCCCGCTGAAGCTTTCTTT | CASSSPGAPAEAFF
TRBJ2-7 | TRBD1 | NA | TRBV6-1 | TGTGCCAGCAGTGAACTCGGGGACAGCGGTTACGAGCAGTACTTC | CASSELGDSGYEQYF
TRBJ2-3 | NA | many | TRBV20-1 | TGCAGTGCTAGAGTTCCGGGGCCTCCTGGTACGCAGTATTTT | CSARVPGPPGTQYF
TRBJ1-1 | TRBD1 | NA | TRBV5-1 | TGCGCCAGCAGCAGAAGACAGGGGTTGAACACTGAAGCTTTCTTT | CASSRRQGLNTEAFF
TRBJ1-5 | NA | NA | TRBV2 | TGTGCCAGCAGTGTGATTTCGGAGTTGTATCAGCCCCAGCATTTT | CASSVISELYQPQHF
TRBJ2-5 | NA | NA | TRBV5-1 | TGCGCCAGCAGCTTGGCCGCGGAAGAGACCCAGTACTTC | CASSLAAEETQYF
TRBJ1-1 | NA | few | TRBV7-3 | TGTGCCAGCAGCTTATTAGGGGGTGGTGACACTGAAGCTTTCTTT | CASSLLGGGDTEAFF
TRBJ1-1 | NA | NA | TRBV5-1 | TGCGCCAGCAGCTTCACCACAGGGATGAACACTGAAGCTTTCTTT | CASSFTTGMNTEAFF